This T cell receptor (beta chain) came from a study of patients and donors after allogeneic stem cell transplantation. TCRdb reanalysed the RT-PCR reads using MiXCR and keeps one entry per CDR3 protein. The table lists about 40,000 distinct CDR3 sequences, more than 30% of them singletons, with 55% to 75% in the top ten. In its sample, this clonotype was seen many times. This receptor was obtained from a human donor who was either an allogeneic HSCT recipient or a stem cell or donor lymphocyte infusion donor (not recorded which). It is not recorded whose cells these are; they may come from a transplant donor. Specimen: blood, either unsorted or a sorted T cell fraction (not recorded which).

The CDR3 region is CASNEWALGTEAFF. As DNA, the CDR3 is TGTGCCAGCAACGAATGGGCGCTGGGCACTGAAGCTTTCTTT. The chain uses TRBV12-3 or TRBV12-4 and TRBJ1-1; no clear D gene. The V end lost 7 bases, the J end lost 4 bases, and 16 bases lay between the germline ends. This CDR3 spans 14 amino acids.